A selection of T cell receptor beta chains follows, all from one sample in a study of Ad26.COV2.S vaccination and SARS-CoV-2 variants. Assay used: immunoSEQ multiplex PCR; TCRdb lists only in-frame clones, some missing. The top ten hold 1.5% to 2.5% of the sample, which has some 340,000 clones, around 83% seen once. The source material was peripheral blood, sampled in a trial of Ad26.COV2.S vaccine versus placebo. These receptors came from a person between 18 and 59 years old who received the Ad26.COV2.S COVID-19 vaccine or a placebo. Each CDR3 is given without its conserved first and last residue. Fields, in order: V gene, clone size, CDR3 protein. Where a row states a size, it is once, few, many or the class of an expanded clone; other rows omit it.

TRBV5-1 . ASSLVSSEAF
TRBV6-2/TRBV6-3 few ASSSFVPRAGTFYEQY
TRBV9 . ASSVGDSSYEQY
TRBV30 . AWVGTGAYNEQF
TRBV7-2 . ASSLMGGAGNSPLH
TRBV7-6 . ASSTGTSRPGTQY
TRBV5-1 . ASSLLETQY
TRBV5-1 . ASSLYGGDSTDTQY
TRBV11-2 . ASSLEGAGQGDFCGYT
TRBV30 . AWSGGEVNGPTYSNQPQH
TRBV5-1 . ASSSGSLNTEAF
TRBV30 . AWSGAGATNEKLF
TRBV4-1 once ASSDEGGAGNQPQH
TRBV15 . ATSRDGRANEQF
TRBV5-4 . ASHNRAKNIQY
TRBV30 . AWSFLRGRGAGGNRHGEQY
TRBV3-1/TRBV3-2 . ASSLRTTAPSEQY
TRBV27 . ASSLFSGDADTQY
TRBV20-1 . SASVSGYSNQPQH
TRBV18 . ASSPREGQPQH
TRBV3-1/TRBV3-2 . ASSHGTLEETQY
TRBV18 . ASSPPGRTREAF
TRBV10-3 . AISGTGQGGSPLH
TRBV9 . ASSVGELTDRGNSNQPQH
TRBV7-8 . ASSQRGGHTDTQY
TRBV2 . ASSVVPGWEAF
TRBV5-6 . ASSLGLTGNEQY
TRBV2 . ASSKTGTSGVDTQY
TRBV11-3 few ASSRGLAGAYNEQF
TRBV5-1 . ASSLARGANNEQF
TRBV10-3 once AISEYRWDIVTEAF